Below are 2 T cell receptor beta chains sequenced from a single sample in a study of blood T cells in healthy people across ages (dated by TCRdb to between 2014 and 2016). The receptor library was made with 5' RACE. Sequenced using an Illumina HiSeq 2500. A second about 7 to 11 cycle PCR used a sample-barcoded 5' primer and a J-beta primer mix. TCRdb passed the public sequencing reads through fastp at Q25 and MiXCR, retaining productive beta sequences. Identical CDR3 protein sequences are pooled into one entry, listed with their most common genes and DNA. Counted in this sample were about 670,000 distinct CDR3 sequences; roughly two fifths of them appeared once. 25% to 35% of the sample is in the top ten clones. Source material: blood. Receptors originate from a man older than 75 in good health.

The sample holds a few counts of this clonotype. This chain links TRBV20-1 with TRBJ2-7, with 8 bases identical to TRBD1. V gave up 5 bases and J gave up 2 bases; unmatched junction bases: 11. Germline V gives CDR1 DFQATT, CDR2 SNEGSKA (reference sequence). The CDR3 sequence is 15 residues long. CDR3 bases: TGCAGTGCTGACCCGGGACAGGTGTCGGCCTACGAGCAGTACTTC. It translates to CSADPGQVSAYEQYF.

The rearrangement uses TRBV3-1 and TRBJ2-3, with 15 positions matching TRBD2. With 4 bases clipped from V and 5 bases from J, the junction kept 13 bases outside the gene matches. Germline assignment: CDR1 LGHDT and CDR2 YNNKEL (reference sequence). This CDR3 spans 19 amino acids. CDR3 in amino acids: CASSPEGLAGGFGGDTQYF. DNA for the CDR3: TGTGCCAGCAGCCCAGAGGGACTAGCGGGGGGATTTGGTGGAGATACGCAGTATTTT.